The next 18 T cell receptor beta chains were all read from a single sample in a study of T cells expressing NK-cell markers. TCRdb reanalyzed the 5' RACE reads, giving one entry per CDR3 protein sequence and no DNA. Here the sample table reports about 120,000 distinct CDR3 sequences. The material sequenced was blood T cells: a sorted CD56 or NKG2C T cell subset, CD4+ or CD8+ T cells, or bulk PBMC T cells (not recorded which). The receptors come from a woman aged 18-70 years in good health.

The V gene is TRBV15, the J gene TRBJ2-7; TCRdb picks TRBD1, but there is no DNA to check that call. The germline CDR1 and CDR2 sequences are LNHNV and YYDKDF (reference sequence). The CDR3 spans 13 residues. This chain's CDR3 is CATGLSASYEQYF.

The rearrangement uses TRBV4-3 and TRBJ2-3; no DNA is available, so the TRBD2 call from TCRdb remains unchecked. Germline CDR1 reads LGHNA; CDR2 reads YSLEER. The CDR3 has 15 residues. CDR3: CASSQDRSAGDTQYF.

This chain connects TRBV5-1 to TRBJ2-5; with no DNA, the TCRdb D assignment of TRBD1 cannot be verified. This CDR3 comprises 15 residues. Germline CDR1 SGHRS, CDR2 YFSETQ. The CDR3 is CASSFPSGVMETQYF.

V and J are TRBV12-3 or TRBV12-4 and TRBJ2-7; TCRdb's D call, TRBD2, is unchecked because there is no DNA. CDR3 size: 14 residues. The CDR3 reads CASSQGPLRGEQYF.

V is TRBV19 and J is TRBJ2-1; lacking DNA, the TRBD1 call made by TCRdb goes unchecked. Per germline, CDR1 LNHDA and CDR2 SQIVND (reference sequence). The CDR3 is 15 residues long. The CDR3 sequence is CASSSITGRANEQFF.

The J gene is TRBJ2-7, the V gene TRBV27; absent DNA, TCRdb's TRBD2 call cannot be checked. The V gene's germline CDR1 is MNHEY and CDR2 SMNVEV (reference sequence). The CDR3 has 15 residues. CDR3 amino acids: CASSIPGQRTYEQYF.

The chain combines TRBV15 with TRBJ2-5; as DNA is missing, the TRBD1 call by TCRdb cannot be tested. The CDR3 is 13 amino acids. Germline V CDR1 and CDR2: LNHNV, YYDKDF (reference sequence). The CDR3 region is CATSPQSDETQYF.

The chain recombines TRBV4-3 with TRBJ1-1. Germline assignment: CDR1 LGHNA and CDR2 YSLEER. This CDR3 has 14 residues. Here the CDR3 reads CASSQGVMNTEAFF.

The chain employs TRBV4-1 and TRBJ2-2; TCRdb's D gene call, TRBD2, goes unchecked for lack of DNA. The CDR3 sequence is 22 residues long. The germline V gene encodes CDR1 MGHRA and CDR2 YSYEKL. Here the CDR3 reads CASSQDLGASGSPAANTGELFF.

The chain uses TRBV7-2 and TRBJ1-2. Per the germline V gene, CDR1 is SGHTA and CDR2 is FQGNSA. This CDR3 is 16 amino acids long. CDR3 loop: CASSLAGGTANYGYTF.

The chain links TRBV19 to TRBJ1-1. CDR1 and CDR2 from the germline V gene are LNHDA and SQIVND (reference sequence). CDR3 length: 13 amino acids. CDR3 sequence: CASTSFLGTEAFF.

The V and J genes are TRBV12-3 or TRBV12-4 and TRBJ2-5; TCRdb designates TRBD1, a call that cannot be tested without DNA. CDR3 length equals 11 residues. The CDR3 protein is CASQGPETQYF.

The rearrangement links TRBV12-3 or TRBV12-4 to TRBJ1-2. CDR3 size: 14 residues. CDR3 in amino acids: CASSLGTLNYGYTF.

J is TRBJ2-3 and V is TRBV20-1; there is no DNA to check the TCRdb D call of TRBD1. The CDR3 is 14 amino acids. CDR1 is DFQATT, CDR2 SNEGSKA, per germline (reference sequence). The CDR3 is CSAGQGASTDTQYF.

V usage is TRBV19 and J usage is TRBJ2-3; the D gene TCRdb calls, TRBD2, cannot be checked with no DNA. CDR3 size: 14 residues. Per germline, CDR1 LNHDA and CDR2 SQIVND (reference sequence). CDR3 sequence reads: CASSGLAPPDTQYF.

This rearrangement joins TRBV5-1 to TRBJ2-1; TCRdb's assignment of TRBD2 cannot be checked, as there is no DNA. This CDR3 spans 15 amino acids. From germline, CDR1 is SGHRS and CDR2 YFSETQ. Here the CDR3 reads CARDLAGVPYNEQFF. Looking up the rest from reference TRBV5-1 and TRBJ2-1 gives the full variable domain: KAGVTQTPRYLIKTRGQQVTLSCSPISGHRSVSWYQQTPGQGLQFLFEYFSETQRNKGNFPGRFSGRQFSNSRSEMNVSTLELGDSALYLCARDLAGVPYNEQFFGPGTRLTVL.

The chain combines TRBV29-1 with TRBJ1-2. CDR3 length equals 13 residues. Germline CDR1 SQVTM, CDR2 ANQGSEA. This chain's CDR3 is CSASGSLGYGYTF.

The chain's CDR3 is CASRPVRDLQSTANYGYTF. The J gene is TRBJ1-2, the V gene TRBV12-3 or TRBV12-4; with no DNA, the TCRdb D assignment of TRBD1 cannot be verified. This CDR3 comprises 19 residues.